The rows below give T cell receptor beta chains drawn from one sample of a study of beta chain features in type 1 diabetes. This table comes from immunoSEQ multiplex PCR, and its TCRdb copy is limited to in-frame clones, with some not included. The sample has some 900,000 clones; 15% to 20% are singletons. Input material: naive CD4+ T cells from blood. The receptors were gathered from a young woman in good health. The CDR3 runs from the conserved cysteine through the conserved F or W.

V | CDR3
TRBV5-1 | CASSLGDRYDTQYF
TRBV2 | CASSEGLRPNQPQHF
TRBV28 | CASSLWISRQGLFGQPQHF
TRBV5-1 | CASSKPGQGADGYTF
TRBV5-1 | CASRLREGQGYEQYF
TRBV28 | CASSSGRWYGYTF
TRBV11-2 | CASSSRTGYTGELFF
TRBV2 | CASSTGTPMATQYF
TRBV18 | CASSPLEGIAEAFF
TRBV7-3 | CASSLERARGKVGELFF
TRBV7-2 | CASSLEPAGGNEQFF
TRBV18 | CASSPGIINLDTQYF
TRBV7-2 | CASSLNTPTLNTEAFF
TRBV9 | CASSVGLAGTDTQYF
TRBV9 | CASSATPGTSGRSEQFF
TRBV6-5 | CASSLQGEDDYTF
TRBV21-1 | CASSKAGLSYEQYF
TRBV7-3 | CASSLTRYDEQYF